The T cell receptor beta chain described here comes from a study of blood T cells in healthy people across ages (dated by TCRdb to 2013 to 2016). Looking at the study overall: In model experiments, template switching captured about one uniquely barcoded TCR beta cDNA molecule for every two T cells. Using deep sequencing normalized with unique cDNA molecular identifiers, the study measured how TCR beta repertoire diversity changes with age. Donors were grouped into four age groups: young (average roughly 16 years), middle-aged (less than 40), aged (about 60) and long-lived (about 82). To avoid experimental bias, donors of different ages were randomly spread across the sequencing lanes. The study analyzed two additional independent replicas of 1 million unique cDNA reads from the same blood draw for two donors, one aged 18 to 30 and one aged 80 or older.

The study at large found these results: Total diversity estimates from one million sequenced T cells were considered lower bounds and underestimates. The percentage of naive T cells measured by flow cytometry correlated strongly with observed TCR beta diversity. The long-lived group showed more naive CD4+ T cells, fewer expanded clones and increased TCR diversity than the aged group, suggesting age selection. As age increased, observed TCR beta diversity per million T cells dropped in a roughly linear way, and a significant reduction was already evident by age 40. Because donor CMV infection status was unknown, age-related changes in expanded clonotypes were potentially confounded. Because profiling used bulk unsorted PBMCs, naive and antigen-experienced compartments could not be compared conclusively.

V lost 6 bases and J lost 7 bases; the stretch between them is 16 bases long. Taken from the germline V gene, the CDR1 and CDR2 loops are KGHSH and LQKENI. From cysteine to phenylalanine, the CDR3 is 15 amino acids long. Only the CDR3 part of the read is kept: 45 bases, read in frame from the first base. Library preparation was by 5' RACE. TCRdb records Illumina HiSeq 2500 as the sequencer. A second PCR of roughly 6 to 11 cycles was performed with a sample-barcoded 5' primer and a J-beta primer mix. A template-switch 5' adaptor carrying 12 random nucleotides introduced a unique molecular identifier onto each TCR beta cDNA molecule. Each sample yielded at least 2.5 million CDR3-containing paired-end reads. The Mint cDNA synthesis kit, primed by a TRBC-specific oligonucleotide, was used to synthesize first-strand cDNA from all RNA. Following uracil-DNA glycosylase treatment, all cDNA underwent a first 18-cycle PCR with the universal primers M1SS and BC2_uni_R. Turning to the authors' computational methods: Each sample was normalized by randomly selecting 1 million high-quality reads, each carrying a distinct molecular identifier. Instead of being binned into consensus sequences, reads that shared molecular identifiers were thrown out. CDR3 identification, clonotype clustering and error correction used MiTCR with a Q25 quality threshold and the strictest error-elimination algorithm. Lower-bound total TCR beta diversity was estimated with a nonparametric unseen species model using Euler transformation. The public reads were reprocessed in TCRdb via fastp at Q25 and MiXCR, keeping in-frame beta chains. All rows with the same CDR3 protein become a single entry with the most common DNA and genes. The V and J calls were determined by TCRdb, not by the authors. In this sample the table shows about a million distinct CDR3 sequences, less than 45% of which occur a single time. Around 13% of the sample is taken by the ten largest.

Points on this clonotype: No cognate antigen has been identified for it. No much larger clone exists at a distance of one base, and base qualities are not known.

The donors were roughly 40 Caucasian individuals from Russia, aged about 6 to 95 years, who were systemically healthy. Each donor gave ten milliliters of peripheral blood, drawn into EDTA-treated Vacutainer tubes. Ficoll-Paque density-gradient centrifugation was used to isolate PBMCs, with at least 6 million per sample. Trizol reagent was used to extract total RNA from the PBMCs, yielding at least 6 micrograms per sample. The percentages of naive CD45RAhigh/CD27high T cells were determined by flow cytometry on a PBMC aliquot from every donor. This receptor was identified in a man younger than 35 in good health. Sequenced: blood. The V and J genes are TRBV18 and TRBJ1-6; D gene: possibly TRBD1, on 6 matching bases. The DNA sequence is given as TGTGCCAGCTCTCCCTCGGACAGCCAGAATTCACCCCTCCACTTT. Translated, it gives CASSPSDSQNSPLHF.